This T cell receptor beta chain was sequenced during a study of T cell changes during pregnancy in multiple sclerosis. Assay: immunoSEQ multiplex PCR; the TCRdb copy retains only in-frame clones and omits some. The sample lists about 76,000 clones, around 90% occurring once. The sequenced sample was peripheral blood, obtained after pregnancy. This receptor was taken from a female donor in good health, enrolled as a control in a pregnancy study.

The CDR3 loop is CASSHLYSGGDTGELFF. CDR3 DNA: TGCGCCAGCAGCCACCTCTATAGCGGGGGGGACACCGGGGAGCTGTTTTTT. The chain has TRBV4-1 and TRBJ2-2, with 11 bases matching TRBD2. Trimming cost V 3 bases and J 3 bases; bases outside gene matches: 6. The CDR3 extends over 17 amino acids. Germline values: CDR1 MGHRA, CDR2 YSYEKL.